The clone carrying this TCR beta chain has only a few counts. The second PCR ran 7 to 11 cycles with a sample-barcoded 5' primer and J-beta primers. In TCRdb, the 5' RACE reads were re-called with MiXCR into one record per CDR3 protein. This sample has approximately 730,000 distinct CDR3 sequences, with roughly 44% found just once. This CDR3 is 16 amino acids long. V gave up 8 bases and J gave up 2 bases; unmatched junction bases: 9. The germline CDR1 and CDR2 sequences are MNHNS and SASEGT. This sample was included in a study of blood T cells in healthy people across ages. The genes are TRBV6-1 and TRBJ2-5; 12 bases map to TRBD2. The TCR sequence derives from an older woman in good health. Sequenced sample: blood. In DNA, the CDR3 is TGTGCCAGCGATAAACTAGCGGGGGGAAGGCAAGAGACCCAGTACTTC. Translating gives CASDKLAGGRQETQYF.